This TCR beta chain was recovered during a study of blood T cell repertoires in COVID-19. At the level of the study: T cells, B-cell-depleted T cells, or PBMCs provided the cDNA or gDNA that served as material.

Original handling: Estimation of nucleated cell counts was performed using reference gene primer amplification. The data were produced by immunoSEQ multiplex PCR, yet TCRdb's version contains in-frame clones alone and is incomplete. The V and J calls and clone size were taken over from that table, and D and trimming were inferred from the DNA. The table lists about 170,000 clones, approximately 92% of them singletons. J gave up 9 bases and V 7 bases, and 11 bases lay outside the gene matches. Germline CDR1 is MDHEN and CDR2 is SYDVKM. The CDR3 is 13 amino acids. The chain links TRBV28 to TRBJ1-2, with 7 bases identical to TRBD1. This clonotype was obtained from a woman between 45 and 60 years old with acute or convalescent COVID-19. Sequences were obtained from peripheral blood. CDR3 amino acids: CASIQGGQNRYTF. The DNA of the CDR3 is TGTGCCAGCATCCAGGGGGGACAGAATCGCTACACCTTC.